A single sample gave rise to the 12 T cell receptor beta chains below, sequenced in a study of post-analysis software for immune sequencing data. Study-level results: There were a few TRBV segments more frequent in patients than controls, and TRBV5-6, TRBV5-1 and TRBV20-1 were among them.

TCR beta cDNA libraries included unique molecular identifiers. TCRdb ran MiXCR on the PCR reads and lists one entry per CDR3 protein. Found here are 350,000 to 500,000 distinct CDR3 sequences, approximately 38% of them singletons; the top ten hold approximately 7.7%. No antigen has been identified for these receptors. The sequenced sample consisted of blood. Source of these receptors: a girl aged 2 to 10 with multiple sclerosis.

The CDR3 protein is CASSQVGWNEQFF. In DNA, the CDR3 is TGCGCCAGCAGCCAAGTAGGGTGGAATGAGCAGTTCTTC. J is TRBJ2-1 and V is TRBV4-1, with D hard to call. Germline assignment: CDR1 MGHRA and CDR2 YSYEKL. Trimming stripped 1 base from V and 7 bases from J, with 8 bases between. CDR3 size: 13 residues.

This clonotype was counted only a few times. The chain uses TRBV20-1 and TRBJ2-7; D is ambiguous. Germline V CDR1 and CDR2: DFQATT, SNEGSKA (reference sequence). The V gene lost 6 bases and the J gene lost 1 base, with 13 bases spanning the gap. CDR3 length: 13 residues. CDR3 coding DNA: TGCAGTGCCAACCAGCAGAGTTCCTACGAGCAGTACTTC. Translation: CSANQQSSYEQYF.

This clonotype came up a few times. The V gene is TRBV6-5, the J gene TRBJ1-1; TRBD1 is a possible D gene (5 bases). The V gene lost 7 bases and the J gene lost 5 bases, with 17 bases spanning the gap. The length of the CDR3 is 14 residues. Germline CDR1 reads MNHEY; CDR2 reads SVGAGI. The DNA of the CDR3 is TGTGCCAGCACCGGGGACTTCGTAGGAACTGAAGCTTTCTTT. This translates into CASTGDFVGTEAFF.

The gene calls are TRBV29-1 and TRBJ2-1; perhaps TRBD2 as D (7 bases). Trimming took 8 bases from V and 10 from J, leaving 15 bases between them. The germline V gene has CDR1 SQVTM and CDR2 ANQGSEA. The CDR3 extends over 11 amino acids. CDR3 coding DNA: TGCAGCATTGGGGGGGGGCGGGAGCAGTTCTTC. Protein product: CSIGGGREQFF.

CDR3 protein: CSVEWAGRGVAEQYF. Written as DNA, the CDR3 is TGCAGCGTTGAATGGGCGGGACGGGGGGTAGCCGAGCAGTACTTC. The V gene is TRBV29-1, the J gene TRBJ2-4, with 7 bases that match TRBD2. With the DNA end fitting TRBJ2-7 better, the J assignment may be wrong. The germline CDR1 and CDR2 sequences are SQVTM and ANQGSEA. The CDR3 loop spans 15 amino acids.

The rearrangement joins TRBV5-1 to TRBJ2-7; D is undetermined. CDR3 length: 15 residues. V dropped 5 bases and J dropped 0 bases, with 15 bases sitting between them. Germline V gives CDR1 SGHRS, CDR2 YFSETQ. The CDR3 nucleotides read TGCGCCAGCAGAGGCTCGGGCAGTTTCTCCTACGAGCAGTACTTC. Protein sequence: CASRGSGSFSYEQYF.

The rearrangement links TRBV20-1 to TRBJ2-4; 8 nucleotides align to TRBD2. With the DNA end fitting TRBJ2-7 better, the J assignment may be wrong. Germline V gene data show CDR1 as DFQATT and CDR2 as SNEGSKA (reference sequence). The CDR3 is 14 amino acids. The CDR3 sequence: CSATNEREFYEQYF. The CDR3 DNA reads TGCAGTGCTACCAATGAGCGGGAGTTCTACGAGCAGTACTTC.

This clonotype was detected only a few times. V and J are TRBV12-3 or TRBV12-4 and TRBJ1-6; 9 bases align to TRBD1. V was clipped by 5 bases and J by 7 bases; unmatched bases: 6. The CDR3 runs 15 residues. Written as DNA, the CDR3 is TGTGCCAGCAGTCCGGGACAGGGACCAAATTCACCCCTCCACTTT. Translation: CASSPGQGPNSPLHF.

Only a few counts were recorded for this clonotype. CDR3 nucleotides: TGTGCCAGCAGCTCCCGACTAGCGGCTAGCACAGATACGCAGTATTTT. Translation: CASSSRLAASTDTQYF. This chain connects TRBV6-2 or TRBV6-3 to TRBJ2-3, with 9 nucleotides matching TRBD2. The length of the CDR3 is 16 residues. The V segment lost 6 bases and the J segment 0 bases; nucleotides outside the gene matches: 7. Germline values: CDR1 MNHEY, CDR2 SVGEGT.

This clonotype was picked up a small number of times. The J gene is TRBJ2-7, the V gene TRBV19; TRBD2 matches at 10 bases. The CDR3 extends over 17 amino acids. J was trimmed by 1 base and V by 0 bases; bases with no gene match: 6. CDR1 is LNHDA and CDR2 is SQIVND in the germline V gene (reference sequence). The CDR3 here is CASSIDASGSVSYEQYF. CDR3 DNA: TGTGCCAGTAGTATAGACGCTAGCGGGAGTGTGTCCTACGAGCAGTACTTC.

This sequence joins TRBV6-1 and TRBJ1-4; unclear D gene. This CDR3 is 15 amino acids long. V lost 3 bases and J lost 1, with 9 bases in between. Germline CDR1 and CDR2: MNHNS and SASEGT. CDR3 sequence (DNA): TGTGCCAGCAGTGATGGGAGGTTAACTAATGAAAAACTGTTTTTT. It encodes CASSDGRLTNEKLFF.

The rearrangement links TRBV29-1 to TRBJ2-3; D is ambiguous. Trimming left V 0 bases short and J 3 bases short, with 10 bases between. CDR3 length: 14 residues. Germline V gene data show CDR1 as SQVTM and CDR2 as ANQGSEA. The CDR3 coding sequence is TGCAGCGTTGAAGATGGCCTGCTGACAGATACGCAGTATTTT. It yields the protein CSVEDGLLTDTQYF.